These T cell receptor beta chains were read from a single sample in a study of blood T cells in healthy people across ages. Via MiXCR, TCRdb re-called the 5' RACE reads, giving one row per CDR3 protein. The sample lists approximately 490,000 distinct CDR3 sequences, less than 25% seen once, with roughly 10% in the top ten. These records were also assigned to another study, of T cells of mothers and their children.

Sequencing used blood. These receptors all stem from a boy aged 10-17 years in good health. Both conserved end residues are part of each CDR3. A D gene is named only where the DNA matches it firmly. The size field is filled for only some rows; it gives once, few, many or a size class.

TRBJ2-5 | - | - | TRBV7-2 | TGTGCCAGCAGCACCCCCAGCTGGGAGACCCAGTACTTC | CASSTPSWETQYF
TRBJ2-7 | - | TRBD2 | TRBV29-1 | TGCAGCGTTACTTATAGCGGGATGTTGTCCGTCCACGAGCAGTACTTC | CSVTYSGMLSVHEQYF
TRBJ2-5 | many | TRBD2 | TRBV7-8 | TGTGCCAGCAGCTCAGGAAGAGTACTAGCGGGAAAGACCCAGTACTTC | CASSSGRVLAGKTQYF
TRBJ1-2 | few | TRBD1 | TRBV6-5 | TGTGCCAGCAGTATCTATCGGACAGGGGGAGGCGGCTACACCTTC | CASSIYRTGGGGYTF
TRBJ1-1 | - | - | TRBV9 | TGTGCCAGCAGCGTGATCCAGGGTGGGACTGAAGCTTTCTTT | CASSVIQGGTEAFF
TRBJ2-7 | - | - | TRBV9 | TGTGCCAGCAGCGTAGATCACGGCTACGAGCAGTACTTC | CASSVDHGYEQYF
TRBJ2-2 | - | TRBD2 | TRBV12-3/TRBV12-4 | TGTGCCAGCAGTTTATTTGTCGGGGGGGCCTCCGGGGAGCTGTTTTTT | CASSLFVGGASGELFF
TRBJ2-3 | - | TRBD2 | TRBV12-3/TRBV12-4 | TGTGCCAGCAGTTTTGGCAGGACTAGAACAGATACGCAGTATTTT | CASSFGRTRTDTQYF
TRBJ2-7 | few | - | TRBV6-2/TRBV6-3 | TGTGCCAGCAGCTACCTTAACGAGCAGTACTTC | CASSYLNEQYF
TRBJ1-2 | - | - | TRBV19 | TGTGCCAGTATCGGACACCACTATGGCTACACCTTC | CASIGHHYGYTF
TRBJ2-1 | - | TRBD2 | TRBV7-9 | TGTGCCAGCAGCTCGACGGGACTACCTAACAATGAGCAGTTCTTC | CASSSTGLPNNEQFF
TRBJ2-7 | - | - | TRBV27 | TGTGCCAGCAGTTTGGGGCCCATCTCCTACGAGCAGTACTTC | CASSLGPISYEQYF
TRBJ2-5 | - | TRBD1 | TRBV29-1 | TGCAGCGTTGAAAGGGACAGGGAGCAGTACTTC | CSVERDREQYF
TRBJ2-3 | - | - | TRBV28 | TGTGCCAGCAGTCCGGCCGTGGGGACAGATACGCAGTATTTT | CASSPAVGTDTQYF
TRBJ1-2 | - | - | TRBV5-1 | TGCGCCAGCAGCTATGGGGACGGTAACTATGGCTACACCTTC | CASSYGDGNYGYTF
TRBJ1-4 | - | - | TRBV13 | TGTGCCAGCAGCTTCACCATATCCGGGGTTCTAAATGAAAAACTGTTTTTT | CASSFTISGVLNEKLFF
TRBJ2-7 | few | - | TRBV28 | TGTGCCAGCAGCCCGGACAACCTCACCTACGAGCAGTACTTC | CASSPDNLTYEQYF
TRBJ2-2 | - | - | TRBV30 | TGTGCCTGGAGTGGGCCCGGGGAGCTGTTTTTT | CAWSGPGELFF
TRBJ1-2 | few | - | TRBV25-1 | TGTGCCAGCAGCGGCCCCGGGGTCTATGGCTACACCTTC | CASSGPGVYGYTF
TRBJ2-5 | few | TRBD1 | TRBV28 | TGTGCCAGCAGTTTCCGGGACAGGGATTTGCGTTACCAAGAGACCCAGTACTTC | CASSFRDRDLRYQETQYF
TRBJ1-2 | - | - | TRBV20-1 | TGCAGTGCTAGACTGGGACATCTTATGGGCTACACCTTC | CSARLGHLMGYTF
TRBJ2-2 | - | TRBD1 | TRBV13 | TGTGCCAGCAGCCTGGGACAGGGAGTGAACACCGGGGAGCTGTTTTTT | CASSLGQGVNTGELFF
TRBJ2-1 | - | TRBD2 | TRBV6-2/TRBV6-3 | TGTGCCAGCAGACCCTCTAGCGGGATAAAATTTTACAATGAGCAGTTCTTC | CASRPSSGIKFYNEQFF
TRBJ2-5 | - | - | TRBV20-1 | TGCAGTGCTAGAGTCAGTGGACAAAAAAAGACCCAGTACTTC | CSARVSGQKKTQYF
TRBJ2-3 | - | TRBD2 | TRBV4-2 | TGTGCCAGCAGCCAGCCGTCCGGCCCGGAGCGGGAGGGCCGTGAGGACACAGATACGCAGTATTTT | CASSQPSGPEREGREDTDTQYF
TRBJ2-1 | few | TRBD2 | TRBV3-1 | TGTGCCAGCAGCCAAGAGGAAGCGGGAGGTCCACCGAGCTCCTACAATGAGCAGTTCTTC | CASSQEEAGGPPSSYNEQFF
TRBJ2-1 | few | TRBD1 | TRBV7-2 | TGTGCCAGCAAGAAGGGGGCGCGGAATGAGCAGTTCTTC | CASKKGARNEQFF
TRBJ2-7 | - | - | TRBV5-1 | TGCGCCAGCAGCTTGGAAGGACACTCCTACTACGAGCAGTACTTC | CASSLEGHSYYEQYF
TRBJ2-5 | - | TRBD2 | TRBV7-9 | TGTGCCAGCAGCTTAGTCCGGGAGGGCCAGGAGACCCAGTACTTC | CASSLVREGQETQYF
TRBJ2-7 | - | TRBD2 | TRBV20-1 | TGCAGTGCTAGGATTAGCGGGGGATCCTACGAGCAGTACTTC | CSARISGGSYEQYF
TRBJ2-5 | - | TRBD2 | TRBV5-1 | TGCGCCAGCAGCTTAGGACTAGCGTATAGTCCCCAAGAGACCCAGTACTTC | CASSLGLAYSPQETQYF
TRBJ2-7 | few | - | TRBV15 | TGTGCCACCAGCAGAGAAAAGTCGGTCTCCTACGAGCAGTACTTC | CATSREKSVSYEQYF
TRBJ2-1 | - | TRBD2 | TRBV20-1 | TGCAGTGCTAGAGGTGTCAGCGGGAGGGTAAATGAGCAGTTCTTC | CSARGVSGRVNEQFF
TRBJ2-7 | - | TRBD1 | TRBV20-1 | TGCAGTGTTGACAGGGTCGAGCAGTACTTC | CSVDRVEQYF
TRBJ1-2 | - | - | TRBV27 | TGTGCCAGCAGTTTATCAGGTCCTCGGGGCTACACCTTC | CASSLSGPRGYTF
TRBJ2-5 | few | TRBD1 | TRBV11-2 | TGTGCCAGCAGCCCGTGGGGACAGATAAACCAAGAGACCCAGTACTTC | CASSPWGQINQETQYF
TRBJ2-5 | - | TRBD2 | TRBV10-3 | TGTGCCATCCGGCGGGAGAGGGGTGAGACCCAGTACTTC | CAIRRERGETQYF
TRBJ1-5 | many | - | TRBV12-3/TRBV12-4 | TGTGCCAGCAGTTTAGCGCAAGGGTTTCAGCCCCAGCATTTT | CASSLAQGFQPQHF
TRBJ2-7 | - | TRBD1 | TRBV7-9 | TGTGCCAGCAGCTTAGCGGGACAGTCCTACGAGCAGTACTTC | CASSLAGQSYEQYF
TRBJ2-7 | - | - | TRBV29-1 | TGCAGCGTTGAAGGAGGACAGTTCGGGTACGAGCAGTACTTC | CSVEGGQFGYEQYF
TRBJ2-7 | - | - | TRBV6-5 | TGTGCCAGCACCAAGGGTGGACTCCCCTACGAGCAGTACTTC | CASTKGGLPYEQYF
TRBJ2-5 | few | - | TRBV4-2 | TGTGCCAGCAGCCAAGAGTCGGCAGGGGGAGGGGAGACCCAGTACTTC | CASSQESAGGGETQYF
TRBJ2-1 | few | - | TRBV12-3/TRBV12-4 | TGTGCCAGCAGGACTCGGACAGCCTACAATGAGCAGTTCTTC | CASRTRTAYNEQFF
TRBJ2-5 | few | TRBD2 | TRBV7-2 | TGTGCCAGCAGCTTAGGGGTCATTGCGGGGGGGCAAGAGACCCAGTACTTC | CASSLGVIAGGQETQYF
TRBJ2-3 | few | - | TRBV20-1 | TGCAGTGCTAGAGATCGACAGCGGACAGATACGCAGTATTTT | CSARDRQRTDTQYF
TRBJ1-4 | many | - | TRBV7-2 | TGTGCCAGCAGCTTAGCTGGGGGGTTCGCAACTAATGAAAAACTGTTTTTT | CASSLAGGFATNEKLFF
TRBJ1-4 | many | - | TRBV7-2 | TGTGCCAGCAGCCCAGGGACAACTGCAACTAATGAAAAACTGTTTTTT | CASSPGTTATNEKLFF
TRBJ2-7 | - | TRBD2 | TRBV20-1 | TGCAGTGCTAGAGATCTAGCGGGTTCCTACGAGCAGTACTTC | CSARDLAGSYEQYF
TRBJ2-7 | - | - | TRBV6-1 | TGTGCCAGCAACCGCGACCAGACAGCCTACGAGCAGTACTTC | CASNRDQTAYEQYF
TRBJ2-7 | few | TRBD1 | TRBV20-1 | TGCAGTGCTGAGGTCCAGGGGACAGGGGTCCCCGAGCAGTACTTC | CSAEVQGTGVPEQYF
TRBJ2-3 | few | - | TRBV20-1 | TGCAGTGCTAGAGGATCGCAGGGAGGACCCACAGATACGCAGTATTTT | CSARGSQGGPTDTQYF
TRBJ2-7 | few | - | TRBV20-1 | TGCAGTGCTAGAGCCGCGGAAGACTACGAGCAGTACTTC | CSARAAEDYEQYF
TRBJ2-7 | - | TRBD2 | TRBV20-1 | TGCAGTGCTGCGACTAGCGGGGGAATCTACGAGCAGTACTTC | CSAATSGGIYEQYF